The next 8 T cell receptor beta chains were all read from a single sample in a study of CD4 T cells in relation to SARS-CoV-2 and coronaviruses (dated by TCRdb to the early 2020s). CD4+ T cells from unexposed donors were collected before the COVID-19 pandemic (2011-2018). The EasySep CD4+ T cell isolation kit was used to isolate CD4+ T cells once the cultures had run for 10 to 11 days. Which antigens these TCRs recognize remains unknown. The library was made by the immunoSEQ multiplex PCR assay. Held by TCRdb, this immuneACCESS table contains in-frame sequences only and omits some clones. Under half of the omission traces to an unresolved V gene where checked; the cause of the rest is unknown. Present in this sample are roughly 30,000 clones, over 65% of which were seen just once. 20% of the sample lies in the top ten. The sequenced material came from CD4+ T cells from PBMCs, cultured in vitro. The receptors stem from a human donor in good health.

This chain uses TRBV9 with TRBJ2-5; 7 positions match TRBD1. The germline gives CDR1 SGDLS, CDR2 YYNGEE. The CDR3 loop spans 16 amino acids. Germline trimming cut 0 bases from V and 0 bases from J; bases unmatched to any gene: 5. CDR3 coding DNA: TGTGCCAGCAGCGTAGGGCGAGGGGGCCACCAAGAGACCCAGTACTTC. The encoded protein is CASSVGRGGHQETQYF.

V gene TRBV2 combines with J gene TRBJ2-5; 9 nucleotides line up with TRBD2. Germline CDR1 reads SNHLY; CDR2 reads FYNNEI. With 7 bases clipped from V and 5 bases from J, the junction kept 8 bases outside the gene matches. The CDR3 covers 14 residues. As DNA, the CDR3 is TGTGCCAGCACTCTTAGCGGGAGTAGGGAGACCCAGTACTTC. Translating it yields CASTLSGSRETQYF.

This chain connects TRBV27 to TRBJ2-5; D is unresolved. Trimming stripped 6 bases from V and 0 bases from J, with 8 bases between. CDR3 length: 13 residues. CDR1 MNHEY and CDR2 SMNVEV come from the germline V gene (reference sequence). As DNA, the CDR3 is TGTGCCAGCAGCCGTCAGTACCAAGAGACCCAGTACTTC. This sequence encodes CASSRQYQETQYF.

The rearrangement joins TRBV18 to TRBJ2-1; 10 bases line up with TRBD1. Per the germline V gene, CDR1 is KGHSH and CDR2 is LQKENI. This CDR3 is built from 14 residues. V shed 6 bases, J shed 6 bases, and the junction held 5 bases outside the gene matches. The CDR3 spells CASSFRDRGNEQFF. The CDR3, as DNA: TGTGCCAGCTCCTTCCGGGACAGGGGCAATGAGCAGTTCTTC. The full variable domain, in which reference TRBV18 and TRBJ2-1 provide the parts outside the CDR3, is NAGVMQNPRHLVRRRGQEARLRCSPMKGHSHVYWYRQLPEEGLKFMVYLQKENIIDESGMPKERFSAEFPKEGPSILRIQQVVRGDSAAYFCASSFRDRGNEQFFGPGTRLTVL.

The chain has TRBV4-1 and TRBJ2-1, with 7 bases fitting TRBD2. The CDR3 length is 15 residues. The junction had 2 bases not matched to a gene; V was cut back by 1 base and J by 2 bases. From germline, CDR1 is MGHRA and CDR2 YSYEKL. CDR3 sequence reads: CASSQVAGAYNEQFF. The DNA for the CDR3 is TGCGCCAGCAGCCAAGTTGCGGGGGCCTACAATGAGCAGTTCTTC.

CDR3 sequence: CASSNPTGWMNTEAFF. The CDR3 DNA follows: TGTGCCAGTAGTAATCCCACGGGGTGGATGAACACTGAAGCTTTCTTT. The chain is built from TRBV19 and TRBJ1-1, with D hard to call. This CDR3 is 16 amino acids long. Deletions cut 4 bases from V and 0 bases from J, with 15 bases between. CDR1 is LNHDA, CDR2 SQIVND, per germline (reference sequence). Full variable domain (missing parts from reference TRBV19 and TRBJ1-1): DGGITQSPKYLFRKEGQNVTLSCEQNLNHDAMYWYRQDPGQGLRLIYYSQIVNDFQKGDIAEGYSVSREKKESFPLTVTSAQKNPTAFYLCASSNPTGWMNTEAFFGQGTRLTVV.

The chain is built from TRBV4-3 and TRBJ1-3; weak D call: TRBD1 (5 bases). V was trimmed by 0 bases and J by 6 bases, leaving 9 bases between them. The CDR3 is 14 residues long. Per the germline V gene, CDR1 is LGHNA and CDR2 is YSLEER. CDR3 loop: CASSQDEGPNTIYF. CDR3 DNA sequence: TGCGCCAGCAGCCAAGATGAGGGGCCAAACACCATATATTTT.

The gene calls are TRBV7-9 and TRBJ1-1; tentative D call: TRBD1 (6 bases). Trimming took 5 bases from V and 1 from J, leaving 11 bases between them. This CDR3 has 14 residues. Germline assignment: CDR1 SEHNR and CDR2 FQNEAQ (reference sequence). The CDR3 DNA reads as TGTGCCAGCAGCCCCCAGGGGACGAACACTGAAGCTTTCTTT. Amino acid sequence: CASSPQGTNTEAFF.